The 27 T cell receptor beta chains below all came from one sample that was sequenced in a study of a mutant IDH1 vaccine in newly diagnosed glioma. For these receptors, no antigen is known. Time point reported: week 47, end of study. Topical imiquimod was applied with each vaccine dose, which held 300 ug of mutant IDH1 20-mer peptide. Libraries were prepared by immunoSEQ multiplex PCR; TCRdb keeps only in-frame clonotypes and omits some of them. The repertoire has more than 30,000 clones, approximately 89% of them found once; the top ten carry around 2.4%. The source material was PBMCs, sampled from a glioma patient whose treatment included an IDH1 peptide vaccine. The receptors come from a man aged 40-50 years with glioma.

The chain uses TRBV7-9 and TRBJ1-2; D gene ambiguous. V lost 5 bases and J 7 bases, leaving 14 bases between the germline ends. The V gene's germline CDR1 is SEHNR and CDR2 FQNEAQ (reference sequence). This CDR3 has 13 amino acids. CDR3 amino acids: CASSLGPGSGYTF. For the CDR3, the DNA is TGTGCCAGCAGCCTAGGGCCTGGGTCTGGCTACACCTTC.

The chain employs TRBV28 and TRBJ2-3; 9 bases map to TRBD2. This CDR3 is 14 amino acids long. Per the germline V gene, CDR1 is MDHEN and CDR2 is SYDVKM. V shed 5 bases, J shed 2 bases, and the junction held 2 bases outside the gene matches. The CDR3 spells CASSSGGFTDTQYF. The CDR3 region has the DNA TGTGCCAGCAGTAGCGGGGGGTTCACAGATACGCAGTATTTT.

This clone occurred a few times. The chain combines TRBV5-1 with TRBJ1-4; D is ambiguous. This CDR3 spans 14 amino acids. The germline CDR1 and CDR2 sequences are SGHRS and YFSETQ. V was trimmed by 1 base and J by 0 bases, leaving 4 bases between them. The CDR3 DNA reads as TGCGCCAGCAGCTTGCAGACAACTAATGAAAAACTGTTTTTT. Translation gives CASSLQTTNEKLFF.

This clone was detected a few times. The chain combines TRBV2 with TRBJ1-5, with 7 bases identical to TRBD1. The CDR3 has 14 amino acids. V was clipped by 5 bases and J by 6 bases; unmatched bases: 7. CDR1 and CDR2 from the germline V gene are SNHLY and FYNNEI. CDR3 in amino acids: CASSPKQGSQPQHF. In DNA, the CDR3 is TGTGCCAGCAGTCCTAAACAGGGGTCTCAGCCCCAGCATTTT.

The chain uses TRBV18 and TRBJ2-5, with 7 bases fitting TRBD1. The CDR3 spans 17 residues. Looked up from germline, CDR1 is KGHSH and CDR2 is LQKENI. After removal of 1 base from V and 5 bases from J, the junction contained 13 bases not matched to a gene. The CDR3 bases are TGTGCCAGCTCACCACTCTCCCGACAGACAGGGCGGGAGACCCAGTACTTC. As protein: CASSPLSRQTGRETQYF.

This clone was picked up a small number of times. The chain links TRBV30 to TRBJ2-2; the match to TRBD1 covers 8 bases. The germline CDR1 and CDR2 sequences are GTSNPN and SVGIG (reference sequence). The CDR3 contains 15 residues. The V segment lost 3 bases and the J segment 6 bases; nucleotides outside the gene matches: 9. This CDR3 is CAWRGTGLLPGELFF. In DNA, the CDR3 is TGTGCCTGGAGGGGGACAGGCCTTCTTCCCGGGGAGCTGTTTTTT.

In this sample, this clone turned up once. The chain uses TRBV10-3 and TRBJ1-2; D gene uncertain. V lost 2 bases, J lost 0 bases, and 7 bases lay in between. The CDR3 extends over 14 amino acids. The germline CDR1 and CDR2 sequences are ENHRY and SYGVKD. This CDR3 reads CAISEGRANYGYTF. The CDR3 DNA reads TGTGCCATCAGTGAGGGCAGAGCTAACTATGGCTACACCTTC.

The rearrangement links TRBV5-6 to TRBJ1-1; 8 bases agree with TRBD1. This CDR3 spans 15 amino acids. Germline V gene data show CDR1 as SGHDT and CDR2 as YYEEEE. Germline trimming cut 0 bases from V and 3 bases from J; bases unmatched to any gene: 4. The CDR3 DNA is TGTGCCAGCAGCTTGGGGAACAGGGGGTACACTGAAGCTTTCTTT. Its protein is CASSLGNRGYTEAFF.

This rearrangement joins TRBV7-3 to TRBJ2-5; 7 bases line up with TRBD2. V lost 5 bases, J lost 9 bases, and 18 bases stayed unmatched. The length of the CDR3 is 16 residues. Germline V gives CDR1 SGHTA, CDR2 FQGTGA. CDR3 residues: CASSLLASSGPRAQYF. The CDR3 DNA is TGTGCCAGCAGCCTACTCGCCTCTAGCGGACCTAGGGCCCAGTACTTC.

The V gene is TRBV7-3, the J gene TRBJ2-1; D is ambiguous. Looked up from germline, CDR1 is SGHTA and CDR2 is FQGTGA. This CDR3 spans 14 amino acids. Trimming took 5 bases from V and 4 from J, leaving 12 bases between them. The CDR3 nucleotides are TGTGCCAGCAGCCCCTCAGCGAGTTACAATGAGCAGTTCTTC. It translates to CASSPSASYNEQFF.

CDR3 nucleotides: TGTGCCATCAGTGAGTCCGGGCAAGGGGGCTACACCTTC. Residues: CAISESGQGGYTF. The chain joins TRBV10-3 to TRBJ1-2; D call uncertain. The length of the CDR3 is 13 residues. Germline V gene lookup returns CDR1 ENHRY and CDR2 SYGVKD. V lost 0 bases, J lost 8 bases, and 10 bases lay in between.

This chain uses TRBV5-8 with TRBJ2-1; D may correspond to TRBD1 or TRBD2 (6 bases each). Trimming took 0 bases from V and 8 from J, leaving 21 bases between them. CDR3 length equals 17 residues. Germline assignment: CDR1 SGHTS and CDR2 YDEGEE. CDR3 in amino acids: CASSLALGGGIPHEQFF. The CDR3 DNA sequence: TGTGCCAGCAGCTTGGCCTTAGGGGGAGGAATTCCCCATGAGCAGTTCTTC.

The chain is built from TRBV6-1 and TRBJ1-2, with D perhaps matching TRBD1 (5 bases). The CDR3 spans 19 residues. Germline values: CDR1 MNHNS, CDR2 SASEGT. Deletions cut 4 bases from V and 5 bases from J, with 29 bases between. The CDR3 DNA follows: TGTGCCAGCAGTGGAAGCCCTCTCGGTCCCGGCCTGGGACTTTATGGCTACACCTTC. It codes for CASSGSPLGPGLGLYGYTF.

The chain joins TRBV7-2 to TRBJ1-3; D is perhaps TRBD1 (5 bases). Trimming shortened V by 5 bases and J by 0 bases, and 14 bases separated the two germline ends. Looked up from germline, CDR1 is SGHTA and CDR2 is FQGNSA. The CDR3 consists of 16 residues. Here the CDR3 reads CASSPQGTSSGNTIYF. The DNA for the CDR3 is TGTGCCAGCAGCCCGCAGGGCACCAGCTCTGGAAACACCATATATTTT. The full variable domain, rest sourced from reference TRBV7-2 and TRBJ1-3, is GAGVSQSPSNKVTEKGKDVELRCDPISGHTALYWYRQSLGQGLEFLIYFQGNSAPDKSGLPSDRFSAERTGGSVSTLTIQRTQQEDSAVYLCASSPQGTSSGNTIYFGEGSWLTVV.

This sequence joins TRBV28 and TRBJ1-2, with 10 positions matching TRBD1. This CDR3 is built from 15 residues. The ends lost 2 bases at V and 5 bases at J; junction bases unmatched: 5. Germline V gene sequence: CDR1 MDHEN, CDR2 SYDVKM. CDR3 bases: TGTGCCAGCAGTTTACTCCCGGGACAGGGGTATGGCTACACCTTC. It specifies CASSLLPGQGYGYTF.

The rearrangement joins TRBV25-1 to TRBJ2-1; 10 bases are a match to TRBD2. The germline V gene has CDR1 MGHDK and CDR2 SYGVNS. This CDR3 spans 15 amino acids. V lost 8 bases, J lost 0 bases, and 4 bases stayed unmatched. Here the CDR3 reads CASGLAASSYNEQFF. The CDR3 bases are TGTGCCAGCGGACTAGCGGCGAGCTCCTACAATGAGCAGTTCTTC.

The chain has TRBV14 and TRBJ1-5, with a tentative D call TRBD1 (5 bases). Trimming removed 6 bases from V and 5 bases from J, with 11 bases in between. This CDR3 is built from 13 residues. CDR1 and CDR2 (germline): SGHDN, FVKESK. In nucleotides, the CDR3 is TGTGCCAGCAGTCCCGGGACCGATCAGCCCCAGCATTTT. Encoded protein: CASSPGTDQPQHF.

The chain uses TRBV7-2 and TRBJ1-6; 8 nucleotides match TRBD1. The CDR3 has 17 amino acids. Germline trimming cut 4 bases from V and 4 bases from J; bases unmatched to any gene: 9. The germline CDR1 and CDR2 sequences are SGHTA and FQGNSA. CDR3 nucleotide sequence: TGTGCCAGCAGCTCCTCAGGGGGCAGAGATTATAATTCACCCCTCCACTTT. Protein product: CASSSSGGRDYNSPLHF. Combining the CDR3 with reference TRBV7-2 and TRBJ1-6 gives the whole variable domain GAGVSQSPSNKVTEKGKDVELRCDPISGHTALYWYRQSLGQGLEFLIYFQGNSAPDKSGLPSDRFSAERTGGSVSTLTIQRTQQEDSAVYLCASSSSGGRDYNSPLHFGNGTRLTVT.

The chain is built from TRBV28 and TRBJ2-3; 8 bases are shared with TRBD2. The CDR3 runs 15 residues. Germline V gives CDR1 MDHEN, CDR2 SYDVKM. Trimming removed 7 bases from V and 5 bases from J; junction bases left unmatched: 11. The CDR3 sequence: CASTTSGLGRDTQYF. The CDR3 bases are TGTGCCAGCACAACTAGCGGACTTGGCAGAGATACGCAGTATTTT.

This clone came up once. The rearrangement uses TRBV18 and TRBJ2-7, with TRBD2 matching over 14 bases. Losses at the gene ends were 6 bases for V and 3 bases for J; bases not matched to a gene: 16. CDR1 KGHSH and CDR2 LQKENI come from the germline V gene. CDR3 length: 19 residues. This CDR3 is CASSPVGPGLAGARYEQYF. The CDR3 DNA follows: TGTGCCAGCTCGCCGGTAGGTCCGGGACTAGCGGGAGCCCGCTACGAGCAGTACTTC.

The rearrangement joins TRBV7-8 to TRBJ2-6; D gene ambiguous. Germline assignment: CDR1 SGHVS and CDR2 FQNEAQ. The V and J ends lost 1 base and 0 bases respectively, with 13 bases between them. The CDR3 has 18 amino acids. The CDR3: CASSLVERSYSGANVLTF. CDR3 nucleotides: TGTGCCAGCAGCTTAGTTGAACGGTCTTACTCTGGGGCCAACGTCCTGACTTTC.

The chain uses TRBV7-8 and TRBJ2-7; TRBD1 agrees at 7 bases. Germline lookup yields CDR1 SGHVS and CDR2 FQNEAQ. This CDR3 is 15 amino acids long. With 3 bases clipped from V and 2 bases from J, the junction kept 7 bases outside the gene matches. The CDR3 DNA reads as TGTGCCAGCAGCTTTCGACAGGGTCCAACCTACGAGCAGTACTTC. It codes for CASSFRQGPTYEQYF.

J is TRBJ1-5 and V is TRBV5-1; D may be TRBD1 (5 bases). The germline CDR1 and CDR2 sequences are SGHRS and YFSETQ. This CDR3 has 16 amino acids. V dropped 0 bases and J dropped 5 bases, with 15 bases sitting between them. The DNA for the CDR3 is TGCGCCAGCAGCTTGGCGCCGGGGACCCATCATCAGCCCCAGCATTTT. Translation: CASSLAPGTHHQPQHF. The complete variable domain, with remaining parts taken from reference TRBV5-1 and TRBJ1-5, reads KAGVTQTPRYLIKTRGQQVTLSCSPISGHRSVSWYQQTPGQGLQFLFEYFSETQRNKGNFPGRFSGRQFSNSRSEMNVSTLELGDSALYLCASSLAPGTHHQPQHFGDGTRLSIL.

CDR3 nucleotides: TGTGCCAGCAGCTTAAGGGAGGGAGAGACCCAGTACTTC. Its protein product is CASSLREGETQYF. The J gene is TRBJ2-5, the V gene TRBV7-3; the match to TRBD2 covers 7 bases. This CDR3 has 13 amino acids. Germline V gives CDR1 SGHTA, CDR2 FQGTGA. After removal of 1 base from V and 4 bases from J, the junction contained 0 bases not matched to a gene.

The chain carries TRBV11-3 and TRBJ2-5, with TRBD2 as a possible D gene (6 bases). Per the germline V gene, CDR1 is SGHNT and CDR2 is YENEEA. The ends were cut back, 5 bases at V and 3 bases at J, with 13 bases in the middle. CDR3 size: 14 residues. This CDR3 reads CASSHGSGEETQYF. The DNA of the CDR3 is TGTGCCAGCAGCCACGGGAGCGGAGAAGAGACCCAGTACTTC.

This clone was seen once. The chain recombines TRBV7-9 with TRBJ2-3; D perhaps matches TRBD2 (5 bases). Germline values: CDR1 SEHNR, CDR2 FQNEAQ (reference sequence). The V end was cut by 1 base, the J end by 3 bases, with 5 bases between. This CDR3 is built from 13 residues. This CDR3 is CASSLERTDTQYF. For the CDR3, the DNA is TGTGCCAGCAGCTTAGAGCGGACAGATACGCAGTATTTT.

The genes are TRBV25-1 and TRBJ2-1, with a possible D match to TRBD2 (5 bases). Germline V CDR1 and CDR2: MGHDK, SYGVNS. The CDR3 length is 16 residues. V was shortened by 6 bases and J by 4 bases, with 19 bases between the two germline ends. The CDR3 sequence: CASRADKGAGYNEQFF. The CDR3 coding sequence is TGTGCCAGCAGAGCAGACAAGGGCGCGGGTTACAATGAGCAGTTCTTC.